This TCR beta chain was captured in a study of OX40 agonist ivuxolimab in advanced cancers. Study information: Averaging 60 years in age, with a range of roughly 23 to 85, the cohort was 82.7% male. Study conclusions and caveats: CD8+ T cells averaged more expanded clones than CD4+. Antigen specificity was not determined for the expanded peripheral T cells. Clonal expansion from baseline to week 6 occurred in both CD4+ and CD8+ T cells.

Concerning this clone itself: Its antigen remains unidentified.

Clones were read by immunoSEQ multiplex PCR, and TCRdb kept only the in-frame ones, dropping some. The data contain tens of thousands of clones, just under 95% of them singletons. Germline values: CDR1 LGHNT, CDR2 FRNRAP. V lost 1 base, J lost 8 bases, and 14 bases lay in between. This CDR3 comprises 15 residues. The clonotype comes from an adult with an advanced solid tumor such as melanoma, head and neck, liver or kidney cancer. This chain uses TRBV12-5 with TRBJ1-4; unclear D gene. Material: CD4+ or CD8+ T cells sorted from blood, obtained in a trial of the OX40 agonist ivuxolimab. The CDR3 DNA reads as TGTGCTAGTGGTTTGGACAGCCGTCTGGGGGAAAAACTGTTTTTT. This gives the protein CASGLDSRLGEKLFF.